A selection of T cell receptor beta chains follows, all from one sample in a study of OX40 agonist ivuxolimab in advanced cancers. TCRdb keeps only in-frame clones here, not all; method: immunoSEQ multiplex PCR. The repertoire holds 20,000 to 25,000 clones, 80% to 90% seen once, with roughly a tenth in the top ten. This sample comprised CD4+ or CD8+ T cells sorted from blood, obtained in a trial of the OX40 agonist ivuxolimab. The receptors originated from an adult with an advanced solid tumor such as melanoma, head and neck, liver or kidney cancer. Each CDR3 is given with its conserved first and last residue. The D gene is left open where the match is weak. The listing skips clone size in some rows; elsewhere it reads once, few, many or a size class.

abundance: -
v_gene: TRBV18
j_gene: TRBJ2-1
d_gene: TRBD2
CDR3nt: TGTGCCAGCTCACCACTAGCGGGAGTTCATGAGCAGTTCTTC
CDR3aa: CASSPLAGVHEQFF

abundance: -
v_gene: TRBV10-1
j_gene: TRBJ2-7
d_gene: TRBD1
CDR3nt: TGCGCCAGCAGTGAGTCGAACCCGGGACAGGTCTCCTACGAGCAGTACTTC
CDR3aa: CASSESNPGQVSYEQYF

abundance: -
v_gene: TRBV18
j_gene: TRBJ2-1
d_gene: TRBD1
CDR3nt: TGTGCCAGCTCACGGGACAGGGGGGGTGATGAGCAGTTCTTC
CDR3aa: CASSRDRGGDEQFF

abundance: -
v_gene: TRBV7-9
j_gene: TRBJ2-7
d_gene: -
CDR3nt: TGTGCCAGCAGCTTAGGGGTCCGGGACGGGTACGAGCAGTACTTC
CDR3aa: CASSLGVRDGYEQYF

abundance: once
v_gene: TRBV7-9
j_gene: TRBJ2-3
d_gene: -
CDR3nt: TGTGCCAGCAGCTTAGGGGTCAGCACAGATACGCAGTATTTT
CDR3aa: CASSLGVSTDTQYF

abundance: -
v_gene: TRBV5-1
j_gene: TRBJ2-1
d_gene: -
CDR3nt: TGCGCCAGCAGCTTTGGGGGCGGGATGAATGAGCAGTTCTTC
CDR3aa: CASSFGGGMNEQFF

abundance: -
v_gene: TRBV30
j_gene: TRBJ1-2
d_gene: -
CDR3nt: TGTGCCTGGAGTGTTGGGGGTTCGTGGTATGGCTACACCTTC
CDR3aa: CAWSVGGSWYGYTF

abundance: once
v_gene: TRBV5-6
j_gene: TRBJ2-1
d_gene: -
CDR3nt: TGTGCCAGCAGCTACATAGACCGTAGCTCCTACAATGAGCAGTTCTTC
CDR3aa: CASSYIDRSSYNEQFF

abundance: -
v_gene: TRBV13
j_gene: TRBJ2-1
d_gene: TRBD2
CDR3nt: TGTGCCAGTTCTCGGCGGGAGTCCTACAATGAGCAGTTCTTC
CDR3aa: CASSRRESYNEQFF

abundance: once
v_gene: TRBV6-6
j_gene: TRBJ2-1
d_gene: -
CDR3nt: TGTGCCAGCAGTTTACCCCCAGTGGATGAGCAGTTCTTC
CDR3aa: CASSLPPVDEQFF

abundance: -
v_gene: TRBV2
j_gene: TRBJ2-5
d_gene: TRBD1
CDR3nt: TGTGCCAGCAGTGCCCCGGGACAGGGTGGCGGAGAGATCCAGTACTTC
CDR3aa: CASSAPGQGGGEIQYF

abundance: -
v_gene: TRBV11-2
j_gene: TRBJ2-3
d_gene: -
CDR3nt: TGTGCCAGCGGGTTGGGGGAGATAGATACGCAGTATTTT
CDR3aa: CASGLGEIDTQYF

abundance: -
v_gene: TRBV10-3
j_gene: TRBJ2-5
d_gene: TRBD2
CDR3nt: TGTGCCATCAGTTCGGTCTCTAGCGGAAGGTTAGAGACCCAGTACTTC
CDR3aa: CAISSVSSGRLETQYF

abundance: -
v_gene: TRBV4-3
j_gene: TRBJ2-2
d_gene: TRBD1
CDR3nt: TGCGCCAGCAGCCCCGGGACAGCTAAGAACACCGGGGAGCTGTTTTTT
CDR3aa: CASSPGTAKNTGELFF

abundance: -
v_gene: TRBV4-3
j_gene: TRBJ1-5
d_gene: TRBD1
CDR3nt: TGCGCCAGCAGCCAAGACGTGGGAGGGGGCGGTCAGCCCCAGCATTTT
CDR3aa: CASSQDVGGGGQPQHF

abundance: -
v_gene: TRBV5-4
j_gene: TRBJ2-7
d_gene: TRBD1
CDR3nt: TGTGCCAGCAGCTCTGACAGGGCGGCCCACTACGAGCAGTACTTC
CDR3aa: CASSSDRAAHYEQYF

abundance: -
v_gene: TRBV9
j_gene: TRBJ2-5
d_gene: -
CDR3nt: TGTGCCAGCGGTTCCCAAGAGACCCAGTACTTC
CDR3aa: CASGSQETQYF

abundance: -
v_gene: TRBV14
j_gene: TRBJ1-2
d_gene: TRBD1
CDR3nt: TGTGCCAGCAGCCAAAGGGGGGCCAGGGGGGTTACTAACTATGGCTACACCTTC
CDR3aa: CASSQRGARGVTNYGYTF

abundance: -
v_gene: TRBV27
j_gene: TRBJ1-4
d_gene: -
CDR3nt: TGTGCCAGCAGTCCTCTACGGACAGCTACGAATGAAAAACTGTTTTTT
CDR3aa: CASSPLRTATNEKLFF

abundance: -
v_gene: TRBV7-3
j_gene: TRBJ2-1
d_gene: -
CDR3nt: TGTGCCAGCAGCTTAGATAACAGCAGATACAATGAGCAGTTCTTC
CDR3aa: CASSLDNSRYNEQFF

abundance: -
v_gene: TRBV21-1
j_gene: TRBJ2-7
d_gene: -
CDR3nt: TGTGCCAGCAGGCTAGCGGGATATTACGAGCAGTACTTC
CDR3aa: CASRLAGYYEQYF

abundance: -
v_gene: TRBV27
j_gene: TRBJ2-5
d_gene: TRBD2
CDR3nt: TGTGCCAGCAGTCCAAGCGGGCTAGCGGGGGGGGAACAAGAGACCCAGTACTTC
CDR3aa: CASSPSGLAGGEQETQYF

abundance: few
v_gene: TRBV19
j_gene: TRBJ2-1
d_gene: -
CDR3nt: TGTGCCAGTAGTACCCTAAATCCCAACAATGAGCAGTTCTTC
CDR3aa: CASSTLNPNNEQFF

abundance: -
v_gene: TRBV5-1
j_gene: TRBJ2-5
d_gene: -
CDR3nt: TGCGCCAGCAGCTTGGGGGGGACCCAGGGACAAGAGACCCAGTACTTC
CDR3aa: CASSLGGTQGQETQYF

abundance: -
v_gene: TRBV20-1
j_gene: TRBJ2-7
d_gene: TRBD1
CDR3nt: TGCAGTGCCCGGACAGGTTACGAGCAGTACTTC
CDR3aa: CSARTGYEQYF

abundance: -
v_gene: TRBV19
j_gene: TRBJ1-4
d_gene: -
CDR3nt: TGTGCCAGTAGTATCGGGCCGGTAGGTAATGAAAAACTGTTTTTT
CDR3aa: CASSIGPVGNEKLFF

abundance: once
v_gene: TRBV4-2
j_gene: TRBJ2-7
d_gene: TRBD2
CDR3nt: TGTGCCAGCAGCCAAGGGACTAGCGGAAATTCCTACGAGCAGTACTTC
CDR3aa: CASSQGTSGNSYEQYF

abundance: -
v_gene: TRBV7-9
j_gene: TRBJ1-3
d_gene: -
CDR3nt: TGTGCCAGCAGCTTGGCCGGGCCCAGGGCCAACACCATATATTTT
CDR3aa: CASSLAGPRANTIYF

abundance: -
v_gene: TRBV12-5
j_gene: TRBJ1-2
d_gene: -
CDR3nt: TGTGCTAGTGGTTTGGTCCTCCGACGGGCTCAATTAAACTATGGCTACACCTTC
CDR3aa: CASGLVLRRAQLNYGYTF

abundance: -
v_gene: TRBV27
j_gene: TRBJ2-3
d_gene: TRBD1
CDR3nt: TGTGCCAGCAGTACTTACAGGGGCACCACAGATACGCAGTATTTT
CDR3aa: CASSTYRGTTDTQYF

abundance: -
v_gene: TRBV9
j_gene: TRBJ2-7
d_gene: -
CDR3nt: TGTGCCAGCAGCGGGGGGGACGGTCCCTACGAGCAGTACTTC
CDR3aa: CASSGGDGPYEQYF

abundance: once
v_gene: TRBV18
j_gene: TRBJ1-1
d_gene: -
CDR3nt: TGTGCCAGCTCACAAACAGGTTTAGGCACTGAAGCTTTCTTT
CDR3aa: CASSQTGLGTEAFF

abundance: -
v_gene: TRBV30
j_gene: TRBJ2-7
d_gene: -
CDR3nt: TGTGCCTGGAGTGTATCTCTGGCAGGGTGGTACTTC
CDR3aa: CAWSVSLAGWYF

abundance: -
v_gene: TRBV2
j_gene: TRBJ2-1
d_gene: -
CDR3nt: TGTGCCAGCAGTGCGACGCTGTACAATGAGCAGTTCTTC
CDR3aa: CASSATLYNEQFF

abundance: -
v_gene: TRBV18
j_gene: TRBJ2-1
d_gene: -
CDR3nt: TGTGCCAGCTCACCCACACGGAAAGGCAATGAGCAGTTCTTC
CDR3aa: CASSPTRKGNEQFF

abundance: once
v_gene: TRBV5-1
j_gene: TRBJ2-7
d_gene: TRBD1
CDR3nt: TGCGCCAGCAGAGCAGGACAGGAGACCTACGAGCAGTACTTC
CDR3aa: CASRAGQETYEQYF

abundance: -
v_gene: TRBV11-3
j_gene: TRBJ2-1
d_gene: TRBD2
CDR3nt: TGTGCCAGCAGCCAGGGACTAGCGAATTACAATGAGCAGTTCTTC
CDR3aa: CASSQGLANYNEQFF

abundance: once
v_gene: TRBV5-1
j_gene: TRBJ2-3
d_gene: -
CDR3nt: TGCGCCAGCAGCGTAGAGGGTCCAGATACGCAGTATTTT
CDR3aa: CASSVEGPDTQYF

abundance: few
v_gene: TRBV19
j_gene: TRBJ2-5
d_gene: -
CDR3nt: TGTGCCAGTAGGGGAACAGCCTCTCAAGAGACCCAGTACTTC
CDR3aa: CASRGTASQETQYF

abundance: -
v_gene: TRBV5-1
j_gene: TRBJ2-2
d_gene: -
CDR3nt: TGCGCCAGCAGCGGCGGACAGACAAACACCGGGGAGCTGTTTTTT
CDR3aa: CASSGGQTNTGELFF

abundance: once
v_gene: TRBV5-5
j_gene: TRBJ2-3
d_gene: -
CDR3nt: TGTGCCAGCAGCCTACTGGGGGCTGGGACAGATACGCAGTATTTT
CDR3aa: CASSLLGAGTDTQYF

abundance: -
v_gene: TRBV19
j_gene: TRBJ2-3
d_gene: TRBD2
CDR3nt: TGTGCCAGTAGTATAGTGTCCGGGACTAGCGGAAGTACAGATACGCAGTATTTT
CDR3aa: CASSIVSGTSGSTDTQYF

abundance: -
v_gene: TRBV5-1
j_gene: TRBJ2-1
d_gene: -
CDR3nt: TGCGCCAGCAGCTTGGAGTTTCAGTACAATGAGCAGTTCTTC
CDR3aa: CASSLEFQYNEQFF

abundance: -
v_gene: TRBV18
j_gene: TRBJ2-1
d_gene: -
CDR3nt: TGTGCCAGCTCACCACCGTTGAACCGCGGATATGAGCAGTTCTTC
CDR3aa: CASSPPLNRGYEQFF

abundance: -
v_gene: TRBV27
j_gene: TRBJ2-7
d_gene: -
CDR3nt: TGTGCCAGCAGTTACCAGACACCTCCCTACGAGCAGTACTTC
CDR3aa: CASSYQTPPYEQYF

abundance: -
v_gene: TRBV29-1
j_gene: TRBJ2-2
d_gene: -
CDR3nt: TGCAGCGTCCGCCTACATCTGAACACCGGGGAGCTGTTTTTT
CDR3aa: CSVRLHLNTGELFF

abundance: -
v_gene: TRBV4-2
j_gene: TRBJ2-1
d_gene: -
CDR3nt: TGTGCCAGCAGCGTCGGGACGGCGAGTGGAAATGAGCAGTTCTTC
CDR3aa: CASSVGTASGNEQFF

abundance: -
v_gene: TRBV19
j_gene: TRBJ1-5
d_gene: TRBD1
CDR3nt: TGTGCCAGTAGTCCACCCTCGACAGGGAACGGGCCCCAGCATTTT
CDR3aa: CASSPPSTGNGPQHF

abundance: -
v_gene: TRBV10-3
j_gene: TRBJ1-4
d_gene: -
CDR3nt: TGTGCCATCAGTGGTGGTCAGGCGACTAATGAAAAACTGTTTTTT
CDR3aa: CAISGGQATNEKLFF

abundance: -
v_gene: TRBV29-1
j_gene: TRBJ1-3
d_gene: -
CDR3nt: TGCAGCGTTGGGGGGCATTTACAGGGTCCGAGAAACACCATATATTTT
CDR3aa: CSVGGHLQGPRNTIYF

abundance: -
v_gene: TRBV5-1
j_gene: TRBJ2-3
d_gene: TRBD1
CDR3nt: TGCGCCAGCAGCTTAGGACAGGGGGCGATCACAGATACGCAGTATTTT
CDR3aa: CASSLGQGAITDTQYF

abundance: -
v_gene: TRBV5-5
j_gene: TRBJ1-4
d_gene: TRBD1
CDR3nt: TGTGCCAGCAGCTTGGACCCAACGGGACAGGGTTGGGCCGGGAGGCTGTTTTTT
CDR3aa: CASSLDPTGQGWAGRLFF

abundance: -
v_gene: TRBV9
j_gene: TRBJ2-3
d_gene: -
CDR3nt: TGTGCCAGCAGCGTAGCGGGAAAGGATACGCAGTATTTT
CDR3aa: CASSVAGKDTQYF

abundance: -
v_gene: TRBV10-1
j_gene: TRBJ2-5
d_gene: -
CDR3nt: TGCGCCAGCAGTGAGTCGACAGCCTTGGAGACCCAGTACTTC
CDR3aa: CASSESTALETQYF

abundance: -
v_gene: TRBV7-2
j_gene: TRBJ2-7
d_gene: TRBD2
CDR3nt: TGTGCCAGCAGCCCAACTAGCGGGCCATCCTACGAGCAGTACTTC
CDR3aa: CASSPTSGPSYEQYF